Below, one T cell receptor (beta chain) is given with its context. As yet, its antigen is unknown. Preparation of the TCRbeta library used unique molecular identifiers. TCRdb re-called the PCR reads through MiXCR, storing one row per CDR3 protein. The table includes some 450,000 distinct CDR3 sequences, approximately 41% detected once. This entry comes from a study of T-cell reconstitution after alpha-beta-depleted transplantation in children. Study-level points and caveats: Several hundred expanded graft clones reportedly gave rise to the alpha-beta T cells present about two months after transplant. High day-60 TCRbeta diversity in some patients came from surviving recipient T cells and thymic progenitors. The authors attributed T-cell counts and diversity one year after transplant mostly to newly produced T cells.

CDR3 size: 13 residues. The V and J ends lost 0 bases and 8 bases respectively, with 9 bases between them. Germline V gene lookup returns CDR1 SGHKS and CDR2 YYEKEE (reference sequence). The V and J genes are TRBV5-5 and TRBJ1-3; D perhaps matches TRBD1 (5 bases). The specimen was PBMCs, collected before TCRalphabeta/CD19-depleted stem cell transplant. The receptor's source is a girl aged 2 to 9 with aplastic anemia, due to receive a stem cell transplant. The CDR3 reads CASSLERGHTIYF. DNA for the CDR3: TGTGCCAGCAGCTTGGAGCGGGGCCACACCATATATTTT.